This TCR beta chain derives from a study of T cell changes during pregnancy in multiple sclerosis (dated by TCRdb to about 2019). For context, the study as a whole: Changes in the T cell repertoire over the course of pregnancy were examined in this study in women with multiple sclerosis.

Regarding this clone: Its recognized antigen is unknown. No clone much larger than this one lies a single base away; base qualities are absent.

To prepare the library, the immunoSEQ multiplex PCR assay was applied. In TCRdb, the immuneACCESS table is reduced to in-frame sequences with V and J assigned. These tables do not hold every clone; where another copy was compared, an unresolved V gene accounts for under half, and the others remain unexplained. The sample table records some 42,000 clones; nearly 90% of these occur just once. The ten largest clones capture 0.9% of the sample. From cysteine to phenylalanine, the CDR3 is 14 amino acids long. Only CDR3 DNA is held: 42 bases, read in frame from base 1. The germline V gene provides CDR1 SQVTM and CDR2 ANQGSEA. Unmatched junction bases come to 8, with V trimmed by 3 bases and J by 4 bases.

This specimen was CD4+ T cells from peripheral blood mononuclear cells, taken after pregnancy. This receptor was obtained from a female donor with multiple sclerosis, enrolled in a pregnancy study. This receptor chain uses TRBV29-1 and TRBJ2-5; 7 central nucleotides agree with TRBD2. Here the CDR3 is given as CSVDGSGTGETQYF. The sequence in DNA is TGCAGCGTTGATGGGAGCGGGACGGGAGAGACCCAGTACTTC.